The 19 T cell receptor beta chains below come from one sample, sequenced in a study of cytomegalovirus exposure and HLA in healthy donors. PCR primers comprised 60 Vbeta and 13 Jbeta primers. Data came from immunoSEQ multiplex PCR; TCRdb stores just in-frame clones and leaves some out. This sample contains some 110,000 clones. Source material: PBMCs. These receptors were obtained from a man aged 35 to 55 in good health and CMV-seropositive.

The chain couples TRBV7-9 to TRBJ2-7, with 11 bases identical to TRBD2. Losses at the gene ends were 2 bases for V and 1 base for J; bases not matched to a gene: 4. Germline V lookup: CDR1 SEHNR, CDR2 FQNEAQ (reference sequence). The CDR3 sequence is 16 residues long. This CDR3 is CASSLRGTSGSYEQYF. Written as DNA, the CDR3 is TGTGCCAGCAGCTTACGCGGGACTAGCGGTTCCTACGAGCAGTACTTC.

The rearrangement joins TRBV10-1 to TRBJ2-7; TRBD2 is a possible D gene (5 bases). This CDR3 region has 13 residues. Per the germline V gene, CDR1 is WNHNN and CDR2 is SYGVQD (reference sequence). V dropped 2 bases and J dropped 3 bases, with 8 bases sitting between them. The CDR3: CASSEGGNYEQYF. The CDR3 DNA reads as TGCGCCAGCAGTGAGGGAGGAAACTACGAGCAGTACTTC.

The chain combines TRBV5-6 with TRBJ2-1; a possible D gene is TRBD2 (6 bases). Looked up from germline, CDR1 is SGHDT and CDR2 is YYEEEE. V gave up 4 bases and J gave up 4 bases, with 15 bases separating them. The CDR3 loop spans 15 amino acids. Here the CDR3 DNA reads TGTGCCAGCAGCCCTTGGGGTAGCGGTTACAATGAGCAGTTCTTC. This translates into CASSPWGSGYNEQFF.

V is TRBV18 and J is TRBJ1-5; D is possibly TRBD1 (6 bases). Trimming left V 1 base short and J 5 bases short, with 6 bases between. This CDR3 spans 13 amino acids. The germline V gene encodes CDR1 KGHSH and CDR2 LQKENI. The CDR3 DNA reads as TGTGCCAGCTCACCACAGGGGGATCAGCCCCAGCATTTT. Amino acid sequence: CASSPQGDQPQHF.

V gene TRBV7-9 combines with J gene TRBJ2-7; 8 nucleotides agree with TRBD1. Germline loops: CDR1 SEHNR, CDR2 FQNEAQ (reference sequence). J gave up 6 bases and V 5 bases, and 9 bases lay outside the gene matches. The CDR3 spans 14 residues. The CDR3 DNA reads TGTGCCAGCAGCGCCCCGCAGGGGGCTGGCGAGCAGTACTTC. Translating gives CASSAPQGAGEQYF. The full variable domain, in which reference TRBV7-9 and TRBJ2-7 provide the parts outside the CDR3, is DTGVSQNPRHKITKRGQNVTFRCDPISEHNRLYWYRQTLGQGPEFLTYFQNEAQLEKSRLLSDRFSAERPKGSFSTLEIQRTEQGDSAMYLCASSAPQGAGEQYFGPGTRLTVT.

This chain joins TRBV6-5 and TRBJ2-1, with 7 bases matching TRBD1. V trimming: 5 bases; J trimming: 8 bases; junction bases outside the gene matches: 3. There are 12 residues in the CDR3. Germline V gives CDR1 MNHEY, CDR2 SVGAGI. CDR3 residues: CASSHDRDEQFF. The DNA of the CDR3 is TGTGCCAGCAGTCATGACAGGGATGAGCAGTTCTTC.

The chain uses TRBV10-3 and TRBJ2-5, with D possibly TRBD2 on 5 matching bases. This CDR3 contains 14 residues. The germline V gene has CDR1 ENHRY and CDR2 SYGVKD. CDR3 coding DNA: TGTGTCGCAGATTGGCGGGCGTACCAAGAGACCCAGTACTTC. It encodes CVADWRAYQETQYF.

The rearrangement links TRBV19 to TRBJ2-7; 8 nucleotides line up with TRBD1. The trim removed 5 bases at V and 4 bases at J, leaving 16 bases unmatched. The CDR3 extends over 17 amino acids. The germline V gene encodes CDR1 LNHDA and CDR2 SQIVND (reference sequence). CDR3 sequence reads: CASSPGQGGELLYEQYF. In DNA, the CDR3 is TGTGCCAGTAGTCCCGGACAGGGTGGGGAGTTATTGTACGAGCAGTACTTC.

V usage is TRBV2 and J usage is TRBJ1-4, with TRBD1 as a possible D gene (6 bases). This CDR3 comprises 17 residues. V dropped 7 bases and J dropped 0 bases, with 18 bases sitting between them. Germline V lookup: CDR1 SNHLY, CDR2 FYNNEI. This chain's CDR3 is CASTRGGAPSTNEKLFF. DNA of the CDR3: TGTGCCAGCACCCGTGGGGGGGCCCCCTCAACTAATGAAAAACTGTTTTTT.

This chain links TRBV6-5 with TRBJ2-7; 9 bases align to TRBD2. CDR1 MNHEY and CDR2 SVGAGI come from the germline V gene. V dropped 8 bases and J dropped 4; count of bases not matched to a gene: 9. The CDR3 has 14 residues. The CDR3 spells CASSSAGGRYEQYF. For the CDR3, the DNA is TGTGCCAGCTCCTCGGCGGGAGGGCGGTACGAGCAGTACTTC.

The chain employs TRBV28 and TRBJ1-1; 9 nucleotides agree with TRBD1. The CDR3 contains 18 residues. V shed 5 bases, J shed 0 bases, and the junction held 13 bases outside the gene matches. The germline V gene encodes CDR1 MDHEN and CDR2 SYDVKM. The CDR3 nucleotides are TGTGCCAGCAGTCCGCCCCCTCGGGACAGGGAATTGAACACTGAAGCTTTCTTT. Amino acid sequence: CASSPPPRDRELNTEAFF.

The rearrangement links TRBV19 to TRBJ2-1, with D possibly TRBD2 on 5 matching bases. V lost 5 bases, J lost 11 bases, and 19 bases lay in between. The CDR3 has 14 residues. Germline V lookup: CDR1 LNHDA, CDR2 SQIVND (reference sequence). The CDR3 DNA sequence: TGTGCCAGTAGTCCCCGACCGAGGGAGCGTCAGCAGTTCTTC. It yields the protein CASSPRPRERQQFF.

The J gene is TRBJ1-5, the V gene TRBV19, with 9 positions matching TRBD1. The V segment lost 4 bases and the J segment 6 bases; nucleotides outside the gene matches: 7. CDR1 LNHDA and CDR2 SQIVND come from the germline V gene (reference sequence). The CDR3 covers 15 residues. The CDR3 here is CASSSRDRVGQPQHF. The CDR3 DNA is TGTGCCAGTAGTAGCCGGGACAGGGTGGGTCAGCCCCAGCATTTT.

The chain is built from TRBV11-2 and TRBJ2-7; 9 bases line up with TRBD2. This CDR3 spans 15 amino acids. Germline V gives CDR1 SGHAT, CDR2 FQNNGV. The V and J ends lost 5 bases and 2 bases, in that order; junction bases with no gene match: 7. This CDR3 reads CASSLPAGGPYEQYF. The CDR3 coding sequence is TGTGCCAGCAGCCTCCCCGCGGGAGGGCCCTACGAGCAGTACTTC.

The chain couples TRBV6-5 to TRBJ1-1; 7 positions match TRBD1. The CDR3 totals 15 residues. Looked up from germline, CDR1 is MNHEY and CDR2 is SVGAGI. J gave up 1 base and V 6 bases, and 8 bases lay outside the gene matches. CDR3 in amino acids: CASRNTGTENTEAFF. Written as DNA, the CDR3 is TGTGCCAGCAGAAATACCGGGACAGAGAACACTGAAGCTTTCTTT.

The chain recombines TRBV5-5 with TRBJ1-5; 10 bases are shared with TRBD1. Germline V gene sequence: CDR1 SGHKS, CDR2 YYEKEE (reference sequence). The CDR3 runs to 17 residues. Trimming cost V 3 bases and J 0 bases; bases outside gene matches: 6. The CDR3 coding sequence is TGTGCCAGCAGCTGGACCCGGACAGGGGGTAGCAATCAGCCCCAGCATTTT. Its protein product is CASSWTRTGGSNQPQHF.

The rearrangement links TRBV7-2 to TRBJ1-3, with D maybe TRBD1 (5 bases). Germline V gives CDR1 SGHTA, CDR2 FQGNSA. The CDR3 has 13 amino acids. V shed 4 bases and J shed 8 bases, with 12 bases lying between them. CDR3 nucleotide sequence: TGTGCCAGCAGCTCACCTTGGGGCGACACCATATATTTT. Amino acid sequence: CASSSPWGDTIYF.

The chain's CDR3 is CASSSGLMTYEQYF. For the CDR3, the DNA is TGTGCCAGCAGTTCAGGGTTAATGACCTACGAGCAGTACTTC. V is TRBV27 and J is TRBJ2-7; possible D gene TRBD1, 5 bases. The CDR3 is 14 amino acids. Germline loops: CDR1 MNHEY, CDR2 SMNVEV (reference sequence). V dropped 4 bases and J dropped 2 bases, with 12 bases sitting between them.

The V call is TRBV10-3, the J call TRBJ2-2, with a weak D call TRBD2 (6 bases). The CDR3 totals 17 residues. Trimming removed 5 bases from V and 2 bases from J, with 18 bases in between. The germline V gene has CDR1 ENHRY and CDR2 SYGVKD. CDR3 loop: CAISIGEVPINTGELFF. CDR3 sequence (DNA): TGTGCCATCAGTATTGGGGAGGTCCCAATTAACACCGGGGAGCTGTTTTTT.